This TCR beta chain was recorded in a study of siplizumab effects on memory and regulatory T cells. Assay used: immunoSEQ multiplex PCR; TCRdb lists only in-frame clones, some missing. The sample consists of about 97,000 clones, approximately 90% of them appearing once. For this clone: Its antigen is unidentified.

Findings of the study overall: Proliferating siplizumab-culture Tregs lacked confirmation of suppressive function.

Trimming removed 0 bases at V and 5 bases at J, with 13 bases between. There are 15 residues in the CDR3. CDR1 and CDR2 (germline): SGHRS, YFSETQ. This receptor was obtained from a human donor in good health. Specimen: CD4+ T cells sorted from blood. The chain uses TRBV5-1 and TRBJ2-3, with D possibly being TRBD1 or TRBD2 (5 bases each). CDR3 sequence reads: CASSLDFSGGDTQYF. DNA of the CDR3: TGCGCCAGCAGCTTGGACTTTAGTGGGGGAGATACGCAGTATTTT. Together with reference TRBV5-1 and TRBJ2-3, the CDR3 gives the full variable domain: KAGVTQTPRYLIKTRGQQVTLSCSPISGHRSVSWYQQTPGQGLQFLFEYFSETQRNKGNFPGRFSGRQFSNSRSEMNVSTLELGDSALYLCASSLDFSGGDTQYFGPGTRLTVL.